The subject of this entry is one T cell receptor beta chain. The antigen is not known. The same CDR3 can be traced to other DNA sequences in this sample. Clones were sequenced by immunoSEQ multiplex PCR, and TCRdb holds only the in-frame ones, with some missing. The sample has approximately 2,000,000 clones; roughly 93% are singletons. The trim removed 3 bases at V and 3 bases at J, leaving 4 bases unmatched. CDR3 size: 14 residues. The germline CDR1 and CDR2 sequences are MDHEN and SYDVKM. This entry is derived from a study of shared clonotypes between healthy human individuals. Naive CD8 isolation took CD45RO-negative cells positively selected for CCR7 and excluded terminally differentiated effector memory CD45RA+ cells. The study, taken as a whole, reports: Estimated clonotype richness was generally higher in naive than memory subsets.

This TCR was recovered from a man aged 18 to 35 in good health. Some clones in this sample may be carry-over from other donors' samples. This chain uses TRBV28 with TRBJ2-7; 8 nucleotides line up with TRBD1. Material: naive CD8+ T cells from PBMCs. The CDR3 spells CASSFSGTGYEQYF. The CDR3 coding sequence is TGTGCCAGCAGTTTTTCCGGGACAGGCTACGAGCAGTACTTC. The variable domain in full, completed from reference TRBV28 and TRBJ2-7, reads DVKVTQSSRYLVKRTGEKVFLECVQDMDHENMFWYRQDPGLGLRLIYFSYDVKMKEKGDIPEGYSVSREKKERFSLILESASTNQTSMYLCASSFSGTGYEQYFGPGTRLTVT.